These 29 T cell receptor beta chains came from one sample sequenced in a study of blood T cell repertoires in COVID-19. The protocol was immunoSEQ multiplex PCR, while the TCRdb copy is restricted to in-frame clones and leaves out a portion. The sample lists roughly 280,000 clones, 86% seen once, with approximately 2% in the top ten. Material for sequencing was peripheral blood. The receptor source for this set is a man aged 30 to 39 with active or convalescent COVID-19.

This chain uses TRBV4-3 with TRBJ1-1; the match to TRBD1 covers 7 bases. Germline lookup yields CDR1 LGHNA and CDR2 YSLEER. J gave up 1 base and V 3 bases, and 5 bases lay outside the gene matches. This CDR3 is built from 15 residues. The CDR3 sequence is CASSQEDRKNTEAFF. CDR3 nucleotides: TGCGCCAGCAGCCAGGAGGACAGGAAGAACACTGAAGCTTTCTTT.

The table lists this clone with a count of one. The chain combines TRBV5-4 with TRBJ2-7; D perhaps matches TRBD2 (6 bases). The CDR3 runs 14 residues. The ends were cut back, 4 bases at V and 2 bases at J, with 13 bases in the middle. Germline assignment: CDR1 SGHNT and CDR2 YYREEE (reference sequence). CDR3 loop: CASSEGLLTYEQYF. CDR3 bases: TGTGCCAGCAGCGAGGGACTCCTCACCTACGAGCAGTACTTC. The variable domain in full, completed from reference TRBV5-4 and TRBJ2-7, reads ETGVTQSPTHLIKTRGQQVTLRCSSQSGHNTVSWYQQALGQGPQFIFQYYREEENGRGNFPPRFSGLQFPNYSSELNVNALELDDSALYLCASSEGLLTYEQYFGPGTRLTVT.

The CDR3 is CASSAGLAQETQYF. The CDR3 nucleotides read TGTGCCAGCAGCGCCGGACTAGCCCAAGAGACCCAGTACTTC. This chain uses TRBV9 with TRBJ2-5; 8 bases are shared with TRBD2. Germline V gene data show CDR1 as SGDLS and CDR2 as YYNGEE. The J segment lost 1 base and the V segment lost 3 bases, leaving 2 bases of the junction unmatched. The CDR3 consists of 14 residues.

V and J are TRBV10-1 and TRBJ2-7, with TRBD1 matching 7 bases. Per the germline V gene, CDR1 is WNHNN and CDR2 is SYGVQD (reference sequence). The CDR3 consists of 14 residues. V dropped 2 bases and J dropped 6; count of bases not matched to a gene: 7. The CDR3 spells CASSETIQGTEQYF. DNA of the CDR3: TGCGCCAGCAGTGAGACAATACAGGGGACCGAGCAGTACTTC.

CDR3 sequence: CASSPPGPNTEAFF. The DNA of the CDR3 is TGTGCCAGCAGCCCCCCCGGTCCGAACACTGAAGCTTTCTTT. The rearrangement uses TRBV9 and TRBJ1-1; no definite D call. CDR3 length: 14 amino acids. The germline V gene encodes CDR1 SGDLS and CDR2 YYNGEE. The V end lost 4 bases, the J end lost 1 base, and 11 bases lay between the germline ends.

V gene TRBV9 combines with J gene TRBJ1-1; D may be TRBD1 (5 bases). The CDR3 spans 14 residues. CDR1 is SGDLS and CDR2 is YYNGEE in the germline V gene. With 0 bases removed from V and 1 base from J, the gap between germline ends came to 7 bases. CDR3 residues: CASSVVTANTEAFF. CDR3 coding DNA: TGTGCCAGCAGCGTAGTGACAGCGAACACTGAAGCTTTCTTT.

The chain uses TRBV7-2 and TRBJ2-7; no reliable D call. V shed 5 bases and J shed 1 base, with 12 bases lying between them. Germline V gives CDR1 SGHTA, CDR2 FQGNSA. The CDR3 runs 14 residues. The CDR3 here is CASSPLRNSYEQYF. In nucleotides, the CDR3 is TGTGCCAGCAGCCCTCTGAGGAATTCCTACGAGCAGTACTTC.

This chain connects TRBV29-1 to TRBJ2-7, with D possibly TRBD2 on 6 matching bases. Trimming left V 3 bases short and J 7 bases short, with 10 bases between. The CDR3 contains 11 residues. Germline values: CDR1 SQVTM, CDR2 ANQGSEA. The CDR3 region has the DNA TGCAGCGTTGACTTGGCGGGGGAGCAGTACTTC. It codes for CSVDLAGEQYF.

Only one count was recorded for this clone. V gene TRBV27 combines with J gene TRBJ1-5, with 9 bases matching TRBD1. This CDR3 contains 14 residues. Germline V lookup: CDR1 MNHEY, CDR2 SMNVEV (reference sequence). V lost 6 bases to trimming and J lost 7 bases; unmatched junction nucleotides: 7. In nucleotides, the CDR3 is TGTGCCAGCAGACCGACAGGGGGAGGGCAGCCCCAGCATTTT. This translates into CASRPTGGGQPQHF.

In its sample, this clone was seen a few times. The chain recombines TRBV2 with TRBJ1-1; the D is unclear. Looked up from germline, CDR1 is SNHLY and CDR2 is FYNNEI. This CDR3 has 14 amino acids. The V and J ends lost 6 bases and 0 bases respectively, with 11 bases between them. The CDR3 loop reads CASSERLLNTEAFF. Written as DNA, the CDR3 is TGTGCCAGCAGCGAGAGACTATTGAACACTGAAGCTTTCTTT.

The rearrangement uses TRBV7-2 and TRBJ2-3, with 15 bases that match TRBD2. The trim removed 3 bases at V and 2 bases at J, leaving 9 bases unmatched. There are 19 residues in the CDR3. Germline loops: CDR1 SGHTA, CDR2 FQGNSA. CDR3 nucleotides: TGTGCCAGCAGCTTCCCTCTCGGGACTAGCGGGGGGAACACAGATACGCAGTATTTT. It encodes CASSFPLGTSGGNTDTQYF. Variable domain in full (rest from reference TRBV7-2 and TRBJ2-3): GAGVSQSPSNKVTEKGKDVELRCDPISGHTALYWYRQSLGQGLEFLIYFQGNSAPDKSGLPSDRFSAERTGGSVSTLTIQRTQQEDSAVYLCASSFPLGTSGGNTDTQYFGPGTRLTVL.

CDR3 sequence: CASSLAGQGGNQPQHF. CDR3 bases: TGTGCCAGCAGCTTGGCCGGCCAGGGTGGGAATCAGCCCCAGCATTTT. The genes are TRBV5-5 and TRBJ1-5; possible D gene TRBD1, 5 bases. Looked up from germline, CDR1 is SGHKS and CDR2 is YYEKEE (reference sequence). Trimming stripped 0 bases from V and 4 bases from J, with 14 bases between. CDR3 size: 16 residues.

The gene calls are TRBV7-9 and TRBJ1-4; TRBD1 aligns across 9 bases. Germline CDR1 reads SEHNR; CDR2 reads FQNEAQ (reference sequence). The CDR3 covers 14 residues. After removal of 4 bases from V and 16 bases from J, the junction contained 13 bases not matched to a gene. This CDR3 reads CASSSPYQGQGWFF. The CDR3 nucleotides read TGTGCCAGCAGCTCCCCTTATCAGGGACAGGGTTGGTTTTTT.

This clone appeared a single time. The chain uses TRBV9 and TRBJ1-3; TRBD1 matches 9 bases. In germline, CDR1 is SGDLS, CDR2 YYNGEE. The CDR3 extends over 20 amino acids. J was trimmed by 1 base and V by 4 bases; bases with no gene match: 18. This chain's CDR3 is CASSPRTTGGVTQSGNTIYF. CDR3 coding DNA: TGTGCCAGCAGCCCCAGAACTACAGGGGGCGTGACACAATCTGGAAACACCATATATTTT.

The rearrangement joins TRBV7-2 to TRBJ2-1, with TRBD1 as a possible D gene (6 bases). Germline V gene data show CDR1 as SGHTA and CDR2 as FQGNSA. The CDR3 totals 15 residues. V lost 1 base and J 7 bases, leaving 14 bases between the germline ends. Here the CDR3 reads CASSLDHLGGNEQFF. For the CDR3, the DNA is TGTGCCAGCAGCTTAGATCACTTAGGGGGTAATGAGCAGTTCTTC.

The V call is TRBV27, the J call TRBJ2-7, with 7 bases lining up with TRBD1. Unmatched junction bases numbered 8, after V lost 5 bases and J lost 4 bases. The CDR3 extends over 14 amino acids. Germline V gene lookup returns CDR1 MNHEY and CDR2 SMNVEV (reference sequence). The CDR3 coding sequence is TGTGCCAGCAGTCCGAGTACCAGGGGGTACGAGCAGTACTTC. This sequence encodes CASSPSTRGYEQYF.

CDR3 DNA sequence: TGTGCCAGCAGCCCAGCTTGGGGCGCTCAGTACGAGCAGTACTTC. Its translation is CASSPAWGAQYEQYF. The V call is TRBV3-1 (or the pseudogene TRBV3-2), the J call TRBJ2-7; possible D gene TRBD1, 5 bases. Per germline, CDR1 LGHDT and CDR2 YNNKEL (reference sequence). This CDR3 has 15 residues. Trimming took off 4 bases at V and 4 bases at J, with 17 bases between the two ends.

V gene TRBV27 combines with J gene TRBJ2-7, with D possibly being TRBD1 (5 bases). CDR3 size: 13 residues. V lost 6 bases, J lost 3 bases, and 12 bases lay in between. The V gene's germline CDR1 is MNHEY and CDR2 SMNVEV (reference sequence). CDR3 in amino acids: CASRKAQGYEQYF. The CDR3 bases are TGTGCCAGCAGAAAGGCCCAGGGCTACGAGCAGTACTTC.

The rearrangement joins TRBV27 to TRBJ1-1; TRBD1 is a possible D gene (6 bases). CDR3 length: 14 amino acids. The V gene's germline CDR1 is MNHEY and CDR2 SMNVEV (reference sequence). V was clipped by 6 bases and J by 8 bases, with 19 bases between them. The CDR3 DNA reads TGTGCCAGCAGCAGCCACGACAGGCCATGGGAAGCTTTCTTT. As protein: CASSSHDRPWEAFF.

This chain connects TRBV6-2 or TRBV6-3 to TRBJ1-5; D gene unclear. Trimming cost V 4 bases and J 2 bases, with 12 bases left between them. The CDR3 consists of 15 residues. Germline CDR1 MNHEY, CDR2 SVGEGT. CDR3: CASSSSIFGNQPQHF. CDR3 DNA sequence: TGTGCCAGCAGTTCCTCCATTTTTGGCAATCAGCCCCAGCATTTT.

V usage is TRBV11-2 and J usage is TRBJ2-1, with a tentative D call TRBD2 (6 bases). The CDR3 loop spans 15 amino acids. The germline V gene has CDR1 SGHAT and CDR2 FQNNGV. Trimming took off 3 bases at V and 6 bases at J, with 15 bases between the two ends. The CDR3 loop is CASSFSGTQLNEQFF. Written as DNA, the CDR3 is TGTGCCAGCAGCTTCTCCGGGACTCAGCTCAATGAGCAGTTCTTC.

This chain links TRBV13 with TRBJ1-2; D unresolved. This CDR3 region has 14 residues. In germline, CDR1 is PRHDT, CDR2 FYEKMQ (reference sequence). The V and J ends lost 3 bases and 3 bases respectively, with 11 bases between them. The CDR3 DNA is TGTGCCAGCAGCTTCCGCAGCGAGGACTATGGCTACACCTTC. It codes for CASSFRSEDYGYTF.

The genes are TRBV6-5 and TRBJ2-7, with 13 bases lining up with TRBD2. The trim removed 9 bases at V and 2 bases at J, leaving 1 base unmatched. CDR1 is MNHEY, CDR2 SVGAGI, per germline. The CDR3 contains 13 residues. CDR3 protein: CASGLAGAYEQYF. The DNA of the CDR3 is TGTGCCAGTGGACTAGCGGGGGCCTACGAGCAGTACTTC.

V is TRBV5-8 and J is TRBJ1-4; 7 bases agree with TRBD1. The V gene's germline CDR1 is SGHTS and CDR2 YDEGEE. The CDR3 loop spans 17 amino acids. Losses at the gene ends were 4 bases for V and 8 bases for J; bases not matched to a gene: 17. CDR3 sequence: CASSRGGTGARKEKLFF. The CDR3, as DNA: TGTGCCAGCAGCCGGGGCGGTACAGGGGCTCGGAAGGAAAAACTGTTTTTT.

The chain has TRBV7-3 and TRBJ2-3; 8 bases line up with TRBD2. This CDR3 contains 15 residues. The J segment lost 2 bases and the V segment lost 6 bases, leaving 7 bases of the junction unmatched. The germline CDR1 and CDR2 sequences are SGHTA and FQGTGA. The CDR3 nucleotides read TGTGCCAGCAGTTCCGGGACTAGGCCCACAGATACGCAGTATTTT. This gives the protein CASSSGTRPTDTQYF.

This sequence joins TRBV11-2 and TRBJ2-1; 8 bases are a match to TRBD2. Germline values: CDR1 SGHAT, CDR2 FQNNGV. This CDR3 is 14 amino acids long. Trimming took 5 bases from V and 7 from J; bases not matched to a gene: 7. CDR3 in amino acids: CASSAGGAENEQFF. The DNA for the CDR3 is TGTGCCAGCAGCGCCGGGGGGGCGGAGAATGAGCAGTTCTTC.

The CDR3 nucleotides read TGTGCCAGTAGTCCGACAGGGGCTTGGGATGGCTACACCTTC. Translation: CASSPTGAWDGYTF. J is TRBJ1-2 and V is TRBV19; 8 nucleotides agree with TRBD1. In germline, CDR1 is LNHDA, CDR2 SQIVND (reference sequence). The CDR3 length is 14 residues. V lost 5 bases, J lost 6 bases, and 8 bases stayed unmatched.

The DNA for the CDR3 is TGTGCCAGCAGCCGGAGTAGCGGGGGAGTATCCTACGAGCAGTACTTC. As protein: CASSRSSGGVSYEQYF. The chain is built from TRBV7-2 and TRBJ2-7; 9 bases fit TRBD2. The germline V gene encodes CDR1 SGHTA and CDR2 FQGNSA. V trimming: 5 bases; J trimming: 1 base; junction bases outside the gene matches: 9. The CDR3 is 16 amino acids.

The chain has TRBV27 and TRBJ2-7; 10 nucleotides align to TRBD1. V shed 5 bases and J 1 base; nucleotides not matched to a gene: 5. The CDR3 extends over 15 amino acids. The germline gives CDR1 MNHEY, CDR2 SMNVEV (reference sequence). CDR3 nucleotides: TGTGCCAGCAGTCGGGACAGGGGCGAGTCCTACGAGCAGTACTTC. Amino acid sequence: CASSRDRGESYEQYF.